This T cell receptor (beta chain) was profiled in a study of post-analysis software for immune sequencing data. Background on the study: The patients showed relapsing-remitting, secondary progressive and progressive-relapsing multiple sclerosis courses. The study, taken as a whole, reports: Relative to controls, patients with multiple sclerosis showed significantly lower normalized Chao1 diversity. Co-batched samples clustered tightly together by F measure. Roughly five TRBV segments appeared more often in patients than in controls, and TRBV5-6, TRBV5-1 and TRBV20-1 were among these.

Germline CDR1 SQVTM, CDR2 ANQGSEA. This CDR3 region has 12 residues. J gave up 6 bases and V 6 bases, and 4 bases lay outside the gene matches. TCR beta cDNA libraries included unique molecular identifiers. cDNA molecules numbering about 480,000 came from roughly 1.1 to 9.2 million T cells. MiXCR, applied by TCRdb to the PCR reads, yields one record per CDR3 protein. The table includes approximately 350,000 distinct CDR3 sequences, around 37% detected once. This clonotype was seen many times. Its antigen remains unknown. The source of this sequence is a girl between 10 and 17 years old with multiple sclerosis. The sample consisted of blood. The chain is built from TRBV29-1 and TRBJ2-1; 8 bases line up with TRBD1. DNA of the CDR3: TGCAGCGTGCTCCAGGGGGCCAATGAGCAGTTCTTC. It specifies CSVLQGANEQFF.